This TCR beta chain was recovered during a study of blood T cell repertoires in COVID-19. Study as a whole: COVID-19 samples from acute and convalescent phases originated in the United States, Italy and Spain. T cells, B-cell-depleted T cells, or PBMCs provided the cDNA or gDNA that served as material.

Germline V gene lookup returns CDR1 SGHRS and CDR2 YFSETQ. CDR3 length: 19 residues. V shed 4 bases, J shed 0 bases, and the junction held 16 bases outside the gene matches. Under the authors' procedure: Counts of nucleated cells, estimated from reference gene primer amplification, were obtained. Method: immunoSEQ multiplex PCR; TCRdb's copy keeps in-frame clones and lacks some. The V and J calls and clone size were taken over from that table, and D and trimming were inferred from the DNA. The sample lists approximately 40,000 clones, roughly 90% occurring once. This clonotype was obtained from a man between 60 and 70 years old with acute or convalescent COVID-19. Sequencing was carried out using peripheral blood. The chain recombines TRBV5-1 with TRBJ2-3; 8 bases agree with TRBD1. The CDR3 sequence is CASSGGTGQAAISTDTQYF. In DNA, the CDR3 is TGCGCCAGCAGCGGAGGGACGGGACAGGCGGCAATAAGCACAGATACGCAGTATTTT. Full variable domain (outside the CDR3, taken from reference TRBV5-1 and TRBJ2-3): KAGVTQTPRYLIKTRGQQVTLSCSPISGHRSVSWYQQTPGQGLQFLFEYFSETQRNKGNFPGRFSGRQFSNSRSEMNVSTLELGDSALYLCASSGGTGQAAISTDTQYFGPGTRLTVL.